This entry lists 8 T cell receptor beta chains sequenced from one sample in a study of metastatic and nonmetastatic thyroid tumors. TCRdb called clones again from the PCR reads with MiXCR. This table holds approximately 11,000 clones, nearly 30% found once. Patients were all untreated before their thyroid surgery. Sequencing was performed on tumor tissue. The receptors were sampled from a female donor with papillary thyroid cancer or a benign thyroid nodule (not recorded which). Some clones in this sample may be carry-over from other donors' samples.

This clone appeared a few times. The V gene is TRBV15, the J gene TRBJ1-4; D remains unclear. Germline CDR1 is LNHNV and CDR2 is YYDKDF (reference sequence). The germline V and J ends were trimmed by 5 bases and 7 bases, with 8 bases remaining between them. The CDR3 has 12 amino acids. In nucleotides, the CDR3 is TGTGCCACCAGCCTTACGAGTGAAAAACTGTTTTTT. It specifies CATSLTSEKLFF.

This clone showed up many times. This chain links TRBV5-6 with TRBJ1-3, with D unresolved. Trimming removed 0 bases at V and 1 base at J, with 14 bases between. Per the germline V gene, CDR1 is SGHDT and CDR2 is YYEEEE. The CDR3 is made up of 17 amino acids. CDR3 sequence: CASSLGRATLSGNTIYF. The CDR3 DNA reads as TGTGCCAGCAGCTTGGGGCGGGCTACACTGTCTGGAAACACCATATATTTT. Using reference TRBV5-6 and TRBJ1-3 for the parts outside the CDR3, the full variable domain is DAGVTQSPTHLIKTRGQQVTLRCSPKSGHDTVSWYQQALGQGPQFIFQYYEEEERQRGNFPDRFSGHQFPNYSSELNVNALLLGDSALYLCASSLGRATLSGNTIYFGEGSWLTVV.

This clone has only a few counts. This chain joins TRBV20-1 and TRBJ2-1; possible D gene TRBD2, 6 bases. The length of the CDR3 is 13 residues. Germline V gene lookup returns CDR1 DFQATT and CDR2 SNEGSKA (reference sequence). V was shortened by 6 bases and J by 7 bases, with 16 bases between the two germline ends. CDR3 in DNA: TGCAGTGCGTCACTAGGAGGGTGGAATGAGCAGTTCTTC. Translated: CSASLGGWNEQFF.

By frequency in the sample, this clone is medium-sized. The chain is built from TRBV6-1 and TRBJ1-2; D is perhaps TRBD1 (5 bases). This CDR3 spans 14 amino acids. Germline CDR1 and CDR2: MNHNS and SASEGT. Trimming took off 5 bases at V and 3 bases at J, with 13 bases between the two ends. In DNA form, the CDR3 reads TGTGCCAGCAGTCACAGGAGGTCTCACTATGGCTACACCTTC. This encodes CASSHRRSHYGYTF.

This clone showed up just a few times. This same CDR3 is encoded by further DNA sequences in the sample. The CDR3: CASSQPRGTANSPLHF. The CDR3, as DNA: TGTGCCAGCAGCCAACCACGGGGGACGGCGAACTCACCCCTCCACTTT. The chain recombines TRBV14 with TRBJ1-6, with D tentatively TRBD1 (5 bases). Germline lookup yields CDR1 SGHDN and CDR2 FVKESK. The length of the CDR3 is 16 residues. V was cut by 2 bases and J by 10 bases, with 18 bases left in between.

This clone was recorded many times. V and J are TRBV27 and TRBJ2-5; the D is unclear. The length of the CDR3 is 13 residues. CDR1 and CDR2 (germline): MNHEY, SMNVEV (reference sequence). Trimming shortened V by 5 bases and J by 1 base, and 8 bases separated the two germline ends. The CDR3 loop is CASSIRLQETQYF. The CDR3 region has the DNA TGTGCCAGCAGTATCCGCCTCCAAGAGACCCAGTACTTC.

V and J are TRBV5-1 and TRBJ1-1, with D maybe TRBD1 (5 bases). The CDR3 consists of 17 residues. Germline-derived CDR1 and CDR2 are SGHRS and YFSETQ. Trimming cost V 6 bases and J 4 bases, with 25 bases left between them. This chain's CDR3 is CASTSGEGTGMGTEAFF. DNA for the CDR3: TGCGCCAGCACCTCCGGAGAGGGGACGGGGATGGGCACTGAAGCTTTCTTT.

This chain connects TRBV11-2 to TRBJ2-7; D might be TRBD2 (6 bases). CDR3 size: 18 residues. V shed 0 bases and J shed 0 bases, with 18 bases lying between them. In germline, CDR1 is SGHAT, CDR2 FQNNGV. This chain's CDR3 is CASSLERTGGENSYEQYF. CDR3 nucleotide sequence: TGTGCCAGCAGCTTAGAAAGGACTGGCGGGGAAAACTCCTACGAGCAGTACTTC.